This T cell receptor beta chain was obtained from a study of cytomegalovirus exposure and HLA in healthy donors. Study context: The early release's HLA-typed donors yielded some 85 million unique TCRs. Most genotyped donors, over 70% of around 370, had Caucasian-associated genetic ancestry. Study-level results: There were several of the most significant clusters that appeared linked to common viral pathogens in a later analysis.

A word on this clone: Its antigen is currently unknown.

This CDR3 contains 14 residues. Germline V gene data show CDR1 as SGHTA and CDR2 as FQGNSA. The trim removed 4 bases at V and 3 bases at J, leaving 4 bases unmatched. It was with 60 Vbeta and 13 Jbeta primers that the PCR ran. Libraries were prepared by immunoSEQ multiplex PCR; TCRdb keeps only in-frame clonotypes and omits some of them. The repertoire holds about 160,000 clones, around 80% seen once, with 1.9% in the top ten. This rearrangement joins TRBV7-2 to TRBJ2-7, with 9 bases that match TRBD2. This clonotype was obtained from a man aged 18 to 29 in good health and CMV-seronegative. Sequencing input: PBMCs. The CDR3 loop reads CASSSTSGHYEQYF. The DNA for the CDR3 is TGTGCCAGCAGCTCGACTAGCGGACACTACGAGCAGTACTTC.